Listed below are T cell receptor beta chains from one sample, sequenced in a study of blood T cell repertoires in COVID-19. The assay was immunoSEQ multiplex PCR, and TCRdb's table has in-frame clones only and misses some. The sample records tens of thousands of clones, over 75% being singletons. Sample: peripheral blood. These receptor sequences come from a woman aged 40 to 50 with active COVID-19. The CDR3 runs from the conserved cysteine through the conserved F or W. A D gene is named only where the DNA matches it firmly. Clone size is stated in some rows and not others, as once, few, many or a class when expanded.

d_call,j_call,clone_size,v_call,cdr3_nt,cdr3_aa
NA,TRBJ2-5,NA,TRBV23-1,TGCGCCAGCATCCCCCGGGGGCCGGGACAGCAAGAGACCCAGTACTTC,CASIPRGPGQQETQYF
NA,TRBJ1-1,NA,TRBV18,TGTGCCAGCTCACCAGGACTTAACACTGAAGCTTTCTTT,CASSPGLNTEAFF
TRBD1,TRBJ1-2,NA,TRBV2,TGTGCCAGCAGCTTACAGGGGGCGAGGTATGGCTACACCTTC,CASSLQGARYGYTF
TRBD2,TRBJ2-5,NA,TRBV15,TGTGCCACCAGCAGAGATCTGCTAGCGGGGGAGGCACAAGAGACCCAGTACTTC,CATSRDLLAGEAQETQYF
NA,TRBJ1-1,NA,TRBV6-6,TGTGCCAGCAGCCAACCCCAAGTGGGCGGGGGAGCTGAAGCTTTCTTT,CASSQPQVGGGAEAFF
NA,TRBJ1-2,NA,TRBV7-9,TGTGCCAGCAGCTTACCGACCACTCAGGTACTCGGCTACACCTTC,CASSLPTTQVLGYTF
TRBD1,TRBJ1-2,NA,TRBV6-7,TGTGCCAGCAGTGACAGGGGGCCCGGATCTCGCCGTGGCTACACCTTC,CASSDRGPGSRRGYTF
NA,TRBJ1-5,once,TRBV30,TGTGCCTGGAGCCCGGGGGGGGGTGGCCAGCCCCAGCATTTT,CAWSPGGGGQPQHF
TRBD1,TRBJ1-1,NA,TRBV19,TGTGCCAGTAGTACCCGGACGGGACAGGCGAACACTGAAGCTTTCTTT,CASSTRTGQANTEAFF
TRBD1,TRBJ1-5,NA,TRBV18,TGTGCCAGCTCAGACACAGGGACAGGGGAAAATCAGCCCCAGCATTTT,CASSDTGTGENQPQHF
TRBD1,TRBJ2-7,NA,TRBV9,TGTGCCAGCAGCGTAGGTCCCGGGGGGACAGGGAACTACGAGCAGTACTTC,CASSVGPGGTGNYEQYF
NA,TRBJ1-3,NA,TRBV5-5,TGTGCCAGCAGCTTGGACGGAGGGAGGGACACCATATATTTT,CASSLDGGRDTIYF
NA,TRBJ2-3,NA,TRBV12-3/TRBV12-4,TGTGCCAGCACCGAAAGCGGAGATACGCAGTATTTT,CASTESGDTQYF
NA,TRBJ1-3,NA,TRBV6-1,TGTGCCAGCAGTGACGGGGGGACTAGGGTCGGTACCATATATTTT,CASSDGGTRVGTIYF
TRBD2,TRBJ2-1,few,TRBV5-1,TGCGCCAGCAGCCCCCCCAGCGGGGGGTCCTACAATGAGCAGTTCTTC,CASSPPSGGSYNEQFF
NA,TRBJ1-6,few,TRBV30,TGTGCCTGGAGTTGGGGCCGGTTGGGAGGTAATTCACCCCTCCACTTT,CAWSWGRLGGNSPLHF
NA,TRBJ1-4,once,TRBV19,TGTGCCAGTAGCCCGAGGACAGCACTTAATGAAAAACTGTTTTTT,CASSPRTALNEKLFF
TRBD1,TRBJ1-5,NA,TRBV10-3,TGTGCCATCAGTGAGTCGGGGAAGGGGGCTATTCAGCCCCAGCATTTT,CAISESGKGAIQPQHF
TRBD1,TRBJ1-5,NA,TRBV12-5,TGTGCTAGTGGTTTGGTCACCGGGACAGGGTCCCGGTATCAGCCCCAGCATTTT,CASGLVTGTGSRYQPQHF
NA,TRBJ1-4,NA,TRBV7-6,TGTGCCAGCAGTCCAACCAGGTTGACTAATGAAAAACTGTTTTTT,CASSPTRLTNEKLFF
NA,TRBJ2-3,NA,TRBV28,TGTGCCAGTAATGGATTTGGGAGGGATACGCAGTATTTT,CASNGFGRDTQYF
NA,TRBJ1-2,NA,TRBV7-3,TGTGCCAGCAGCTTAAACGGCGGGAGAGGCTACACCTTC,CASSLNGGRGYTF
NA,TRBJ1-1,once,TRBV7-3,TGTGCCAGCAGCTTAACGGAGGGCGGGAACACTGAAGCTTTCTTT,CASSLTEGGNTEAFF
TRBD1,TRBJ2-7,NA,TRBV5-1,TGCGCCAGTGCGGACAGGGGCAGCTCCTACGAGCAGTACTTC,CASADRGSSYEQYF
TRBD2,TRBJ2-1,NA,TRBV5-4,TGTGCCAGCAGCCCGACTATAGCGGGGGGCTCCTACAATGAGCAGTTCTTC,CASSPTIAGGSYNEQFF
TRBD2,TRBJ2-3,NA,TRBV18,TGTGCCAGCTCACCAGCTGGCCTAGCGGGAGTTAATACGCAGTATTTT,CASSPAGLAGVNTQYF
NA,TRBJ2-3,NA,TRBV7-9,TGTGCCAGCAGCCCCAGCGGGCGCACAGATACGCAGTATTTT,CASSPSGRTDTQYF
NA,TRBJ1-1,NA,TRBV6-6,TGTGCCAGCAGTTACGGGGGGGAGAACACTGAAGCTTTCTTT,CASSYGGENTEAFF
TRBD1,TRBJ2-7,NA,TRBV3-1/TRBV3-2,TGTGCCAGCAGCCGCACCAGGGGGCCGCGCGAGCAGTACTTC,CASSRTRGPREQYF
TRBD2,TRBJ2-3,NA,TRBV5-1,TGCGCCAGCAGCTTGGGCGCGGGGGGCCTTAAGGAAGATACGCAGTATTTT,CASSLGAGGLKEDTQYF
NA,TRBJ2-5,NA,TRBV19,TGTGCCAGTAGTCCCCAGGTGCAGCAAGAGACCCAGTACTTC,CASSPQVQQETQYF
NA,TRBJ1-2,NA,TRBV6-1,TGTGCCAGCAGTGAAGGCTCCAGGGTTGGCTACACCTTC,CASSEGSRVGYTF
NA,TRBJ2-1,NA,TRBV5-1,TGCGCCAGCAGCTTCGCAGGCAATGAGCAGTTCTTC,CASSFAGNEQFF
NA,TRBJ2-1,once,TRBV3-1/TRBV3-2,TGTGCCAGCAGCCGTCAGGGATACACTGAGCAGTTCTTC,CASSRQGYTEQFF
TRBD2,TRBJ2-3,NA,TRBV10-3,TGTGCCATCAGCGAGAGCGGGGGGGCCGCGGATACGCAGTATTTT,CAISESGGAADTQYF
NA,TRBJ1-4,NA,TRBV15,TGTGCCACCAGCAGAGATCGCGAGGGATTTGAAAAACTGTTTTTT,CATSRDREGFEKLFF
NA,TRBJ2-3,NA,TRBV9,TGTGCCAGCAGCGTAAATCCCGCCAGAACAGATACGCAGTATTTT,CASSVNPARTDTQYF
NA,TRBJ1-2,few,TRBV6-5,TGTGCCAGCAATTCCCAAGGACGGGGTGACTATGGCTACACCTTC,CASNSQGRGDYGYTF
NA,TRBJ2-1,NA,TRBV29-1,TGCAGCGCCGGCCTGAGAACGGGCGGGGAGCAGTTCTTC,CSAGLRTGGEQFF
TRBD2,TRBJ2-1,NA,TRBV18,TGTGCCAGCTCTGAGCGGGGCGTTTACAATGAGCAGTTCTTC,CASSERGVYNEQFF
NA,TRBJ2-1,NA,TRBV18,TGTGCCAGCTCACCGGGGCGGTGGGGGGACTACAATGAGCAGTTCTTC,CASSPGRWGDYNEQFF
TRBD1,TRBJ1-2,NA,TRBV5-6,TGTGCCAGCAAGAATCTTGGGACAGGGCGGTATGGCTACACCTTC,CASKNLGTGRYGYTF
NA,TRBJ1-4,NA,TRBV9,TGTGCCAGCAGCGTAGGTCGGGGGGCGAGTGCGGCTAATGAAAAACTGTTTTTT,CASSVGRGASAANEKLFF
TRBD1,TRBJ2-1,NA,TRBV9,TGTGCCAGCAGCGGCCAAGACAGGGTCGGACATGAGCAGTTCTTC,CASSGQDRVGHEQFF
NA,TRBJ1-3,NA,TRBV28,TGTGCCACCGTACGAGGAGCGAGCTCTGGAAACACCATATATTTT,CATVRGASSGNTIYF
TRBD2,TRBJ2-7,NA,TRBV27,TGTGCCAGTCGACTAGCGGGGGGGCGCGAGCAGTACTTC,CASRLAGGREQYF
TRBD1,TRBJ1-6,NA,TRBV19,TGTGCCAGTGGGACCAAGACAGGGGCGGGAAATTCACCCCTCCACTTT,CASGTKTGAGNSPLHF